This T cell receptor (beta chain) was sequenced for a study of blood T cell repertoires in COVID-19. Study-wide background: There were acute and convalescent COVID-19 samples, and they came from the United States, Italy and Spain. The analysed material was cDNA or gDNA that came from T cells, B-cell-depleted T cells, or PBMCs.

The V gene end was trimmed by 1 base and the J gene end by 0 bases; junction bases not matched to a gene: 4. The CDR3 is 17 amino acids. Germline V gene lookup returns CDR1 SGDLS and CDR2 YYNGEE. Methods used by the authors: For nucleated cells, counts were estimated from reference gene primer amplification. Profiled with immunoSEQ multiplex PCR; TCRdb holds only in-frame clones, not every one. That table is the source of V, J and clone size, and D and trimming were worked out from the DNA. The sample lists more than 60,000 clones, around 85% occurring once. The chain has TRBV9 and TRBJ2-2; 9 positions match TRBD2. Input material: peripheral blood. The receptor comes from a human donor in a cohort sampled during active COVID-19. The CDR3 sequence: CASSVSRGGANTGELFF. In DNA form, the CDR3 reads TGTGCCAGCAGCGTAAGTCGCGGGGGGGCGAACACCGGGGAGCTGTTTTTT.